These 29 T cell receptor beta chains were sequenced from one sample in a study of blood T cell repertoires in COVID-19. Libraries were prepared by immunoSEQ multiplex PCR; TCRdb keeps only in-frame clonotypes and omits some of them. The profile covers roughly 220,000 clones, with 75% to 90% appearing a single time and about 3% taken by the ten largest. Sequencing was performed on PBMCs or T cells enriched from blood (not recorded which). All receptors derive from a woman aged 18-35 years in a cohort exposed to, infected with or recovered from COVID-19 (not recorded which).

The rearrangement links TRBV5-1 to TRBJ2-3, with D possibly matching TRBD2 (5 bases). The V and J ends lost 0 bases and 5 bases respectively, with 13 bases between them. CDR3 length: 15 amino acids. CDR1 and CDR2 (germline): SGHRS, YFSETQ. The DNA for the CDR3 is TGCGCCAGCAGCTTGGTAGTAGCGCAAAGAGATACGCAGTATTTT. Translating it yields CASSLVVAQRDTQYF.

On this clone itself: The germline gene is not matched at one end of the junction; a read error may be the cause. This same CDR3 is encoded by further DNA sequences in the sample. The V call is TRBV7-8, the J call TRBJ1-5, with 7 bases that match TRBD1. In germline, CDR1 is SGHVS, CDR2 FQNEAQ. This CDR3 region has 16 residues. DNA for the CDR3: TGTGCCAGCAGCTTTAGCCCTCAGGGGGGTTATCAACCCCAGCATTTT. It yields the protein CASSFSPQGGYQPQHF.

CDR3 loop: CASSPGGAGGNQPQHF. The CDR3 bases are TGTGCCAGCAGTCCGGGGGGGGCAGGGGGCAATCAGCCCCAGCATTTT. The V call is TRBV28, the J call TRBJ1-5, with TRBD1 as a possible D gene (6 bases). V dropped 5 bases and J dropped 2 bases, with 16 bases sitting between them. Germline CDR1 MDHEN, CDR2 SYDVKM. The CDR3 spans 16 residues.

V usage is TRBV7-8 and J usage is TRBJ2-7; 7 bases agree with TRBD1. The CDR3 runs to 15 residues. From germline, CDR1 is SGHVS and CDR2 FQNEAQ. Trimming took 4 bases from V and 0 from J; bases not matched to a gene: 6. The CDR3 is CASSYLQGPSYEQYF. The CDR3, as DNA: TGTGCCAGCAGCTACCTACAGGGGCCCTCCTACGAGCAGTACTTC.

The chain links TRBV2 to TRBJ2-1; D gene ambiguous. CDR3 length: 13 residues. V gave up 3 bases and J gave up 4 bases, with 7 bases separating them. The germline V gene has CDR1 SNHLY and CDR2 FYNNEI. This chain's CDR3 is CASSEQAYNEQFF. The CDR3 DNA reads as TGTGCCAGCAGTGAGCAGGCGTACAATGAGCAGTTCTTC. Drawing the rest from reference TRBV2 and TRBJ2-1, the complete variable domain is EPEVTQTPSHQVTQMGQEVILRCVPISNHLYFYWYRQILGQKVEFLVSFYNNEISEKSEIFDDQFSVERPDGSNFTLKIRSTKLEDSAMYFCASSEQAYNEQFFGPGTRLTVL.

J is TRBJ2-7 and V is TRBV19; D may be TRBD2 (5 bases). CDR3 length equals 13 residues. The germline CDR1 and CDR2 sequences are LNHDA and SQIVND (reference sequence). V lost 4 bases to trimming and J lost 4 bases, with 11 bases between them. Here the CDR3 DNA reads TGTGCCAGTAGTAGGAGCGGTCTGTACGAGCAGTACTTC. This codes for CASSRSGLYEQYF.

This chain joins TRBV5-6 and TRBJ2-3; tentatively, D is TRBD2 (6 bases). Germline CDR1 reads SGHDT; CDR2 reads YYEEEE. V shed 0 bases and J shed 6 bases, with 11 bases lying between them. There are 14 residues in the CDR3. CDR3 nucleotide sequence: TGTGCCAGCAGCTTGGAACTAGCTTCGGATACGCAGTATTTT. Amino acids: CASSLELASDTQYF.

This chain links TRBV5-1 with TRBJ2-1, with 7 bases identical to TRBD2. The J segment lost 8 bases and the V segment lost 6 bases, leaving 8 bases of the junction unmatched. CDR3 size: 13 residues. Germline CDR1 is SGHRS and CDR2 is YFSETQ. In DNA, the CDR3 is TGCGCCAGCAACCCGGGGGGTTTCGATGAGCAGTTCTTC. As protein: CASNPGGFDEQFF.

CDR3 residues: CASGLGTYNEQFF. As DNA, the CDR3 is TGTGCCAGCGGACTAGGCACCTACAATGAGCAGTTCTTC. The rearrangement links TRBV11-3 to TRBJ2-1; 7 nucleotides match TRBD2. Trimming took 8 bases from V and 2 from J; bases not matched to a gene: 3. The CDR3 is 13 residues long. Per germline, CDR1 SGHNT and CDR2 YENEEA. Together with reference TRBV11-3 and TRBJ2-1, the CDR3 gives the full variable domain: EAGVVQSPRYKIIEKKQPVAFWCNPISGHNTLYWYLQNLGQGPELLIRYENEEAVDDSQLPKDRFSAERLKGVDSTLKIQPAELGDSAVYLCASGLGTYNEQFFGPGTRLTVL.

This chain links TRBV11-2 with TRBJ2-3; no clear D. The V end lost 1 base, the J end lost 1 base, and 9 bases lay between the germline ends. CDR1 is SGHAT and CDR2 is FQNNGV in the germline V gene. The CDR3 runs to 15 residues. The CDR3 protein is CASSLVSERTDTQYF. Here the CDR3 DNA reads TGTGCCAGCAGCTTAGTGTCGGAGCGCACAGATACGCAGTATTTT.

CDR3 DNA: TGTGCCAGCACTACACAGGGGTTCTCCTACAATGAGCAGTTCTTC. Translation gives CASTTQGFSYNEQFF. V and J are TRBV6-5 and TRBJ2-1; TRBD1 agrees at 7 bases. CDR1 MNHEY and CDR2 SVGAGI come from the germline V gene. The CDR3 loop spans 15 amino acids. The ends lost 7 bases at V and 0 bases at J; junction bases unmatched: 6.

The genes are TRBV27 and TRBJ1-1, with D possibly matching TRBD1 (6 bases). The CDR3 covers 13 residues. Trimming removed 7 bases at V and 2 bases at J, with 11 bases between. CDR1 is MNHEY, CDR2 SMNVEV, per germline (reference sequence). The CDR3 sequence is CASTGQLNTEAFF. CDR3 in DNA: TGTGCCAGCACCGGACAGCTTAACACTGAAGCTTTCTTT.

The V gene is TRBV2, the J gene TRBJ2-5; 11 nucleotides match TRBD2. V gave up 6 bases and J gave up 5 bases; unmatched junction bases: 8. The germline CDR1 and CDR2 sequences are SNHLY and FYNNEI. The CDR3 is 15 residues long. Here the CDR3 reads CASSLLAGGGETQYF. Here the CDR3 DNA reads TGTGCCAGCAGCCTTCTAGCGGGAGGCGGGGAGACCCAGTACTTC. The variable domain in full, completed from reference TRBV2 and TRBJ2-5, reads EPEVTQTPSHQVTQMGQEVILRCVPISNHLYFYWYRQILGQKVEFLVSFYNNEISEKSEIFDDQFSVERPDGSNFTLKIRSTKLEDSAMYFCASSLLAGGGETQYFGPGTRLLVL.

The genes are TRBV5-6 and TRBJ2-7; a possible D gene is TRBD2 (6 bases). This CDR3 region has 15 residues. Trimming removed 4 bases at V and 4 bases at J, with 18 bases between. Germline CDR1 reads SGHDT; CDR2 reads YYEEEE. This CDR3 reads CASSPSPGVGYEQYF. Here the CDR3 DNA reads TGTGCCAGCAGCCCCTCACCGGGAGTTGGATACGAGCAGTACTTC. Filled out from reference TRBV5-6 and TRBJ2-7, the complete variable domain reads DAGVTQSPTHLIKTRGQQVTLRCSPKSGHDTVSWYQQALGQGPQFIFQYYEEEERQRGNFPDRFSGHQFPNYSSELNVNALLLGDSALYLCASSPSPGVGYEQYFGPGTRLTVT.

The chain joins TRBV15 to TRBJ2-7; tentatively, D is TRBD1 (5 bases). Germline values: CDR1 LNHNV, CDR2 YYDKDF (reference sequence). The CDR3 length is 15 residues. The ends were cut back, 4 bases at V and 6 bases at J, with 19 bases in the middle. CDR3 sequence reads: CATSKDKGLVLEQYF. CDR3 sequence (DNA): TGTGCCACCAGCAAGGACAAGGGTTTAGTACTCGAGCAGTACTTC.

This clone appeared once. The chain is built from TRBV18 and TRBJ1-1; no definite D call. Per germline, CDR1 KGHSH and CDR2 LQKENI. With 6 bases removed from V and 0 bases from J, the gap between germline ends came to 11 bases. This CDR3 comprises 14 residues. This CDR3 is CASSTRDMNTEAFF. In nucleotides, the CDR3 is TGTGCCAGCTCTACCAGAGACATGAACACTGAAGCTTTCTTT.

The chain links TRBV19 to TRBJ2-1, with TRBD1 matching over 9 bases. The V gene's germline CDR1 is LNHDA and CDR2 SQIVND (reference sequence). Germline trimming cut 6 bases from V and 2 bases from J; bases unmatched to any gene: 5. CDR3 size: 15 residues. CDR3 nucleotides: TGTGCCAGTAGACCCGGGACAGGGACCTACAATGAGCAGTTCTTC. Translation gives CASRPGTGTYNEQFF.

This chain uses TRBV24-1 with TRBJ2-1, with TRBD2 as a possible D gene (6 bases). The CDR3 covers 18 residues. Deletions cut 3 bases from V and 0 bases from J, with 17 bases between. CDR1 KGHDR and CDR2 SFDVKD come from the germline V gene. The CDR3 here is CATSDALGRPRSYNEQFF. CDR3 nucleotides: TGTGCCACCAGTGATGCACTCGGGAGACCTCGCTCCTACAATGAGCAGTTCTTC.

CDR3 protein: CASSGAGEDTQYF. The CDR3 nucleotides are TGTGCCAGCAGTGGAGCAGGAGAGGATACGCAGTATTTT. J is TRBJ2-3 and V is TRBV2; no clear D gene. V was cut by 4 bases and J by 6 bases, with 11 bases left in between. CDR1 is SNHLY, CDR2 FYNNEI, per germline. The CDR3 consists of 13 residues.

CDR3 nucleotide sequence: TGTGCCAGTAGCCCGACAGGGGGCCCCAATCAGCCCCAGCATTTT. The encoded protein is CASSPTGGPNQPQHF. V and J are TRBV19 and TRBJ1-5; 10 positions match TRBD1. CDR3 length: 15 amino acids. Losses at the gene ends were 6 bases for V and 3 bases for J; bases not matched to a gene: 5. Germline loops: CDR1 LNHDA, CDR2 SQIVND (reference sequence).

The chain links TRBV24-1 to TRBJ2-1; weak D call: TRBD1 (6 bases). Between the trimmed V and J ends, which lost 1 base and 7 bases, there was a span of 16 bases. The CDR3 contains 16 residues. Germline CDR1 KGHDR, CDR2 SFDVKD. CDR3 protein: CATSDFKTGAENEQFF. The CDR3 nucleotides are TGTGCCACCAGTGATTTTAAGACAGGAGCCGAGAATGAGCAGTTCTTC.

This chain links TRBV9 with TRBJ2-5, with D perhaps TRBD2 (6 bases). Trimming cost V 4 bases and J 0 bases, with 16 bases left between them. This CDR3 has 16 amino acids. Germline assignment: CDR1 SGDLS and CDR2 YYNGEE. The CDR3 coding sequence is TGTGCCAGCAGCTCCCTTCTAGGGGAGGACCAAGAGACCCAGTACTTC. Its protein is CASSSLLGEDQETQYF. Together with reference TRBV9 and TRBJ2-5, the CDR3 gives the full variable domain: DSGVTQTPKHLITATGQRVTLRCSPRSGDLSVYWYQQSLDQGLQFLIQYYNGEERAKGNILERFSAQQFPDLHSELNLSSLELGDSALYFCASSSLLGEDQETQYFGPGTRLLVL.

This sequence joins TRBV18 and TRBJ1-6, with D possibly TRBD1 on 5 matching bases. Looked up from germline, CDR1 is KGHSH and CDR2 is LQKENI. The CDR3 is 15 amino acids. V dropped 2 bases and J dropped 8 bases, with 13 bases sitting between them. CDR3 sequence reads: CASSPEQGRDSPLHF. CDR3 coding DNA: TGTGCCAGCTCACCAGAGCAGGGCCGCGATTCACCCCTCCACTTT.

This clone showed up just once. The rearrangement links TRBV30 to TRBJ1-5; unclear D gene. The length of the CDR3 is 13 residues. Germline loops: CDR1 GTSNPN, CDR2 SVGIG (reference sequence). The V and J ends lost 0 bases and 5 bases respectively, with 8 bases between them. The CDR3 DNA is TGTGCCTGGAGTGTGCGGGTAGATCAGCCCCAGCATTTT. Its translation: CAWSVRVDQPQHF.

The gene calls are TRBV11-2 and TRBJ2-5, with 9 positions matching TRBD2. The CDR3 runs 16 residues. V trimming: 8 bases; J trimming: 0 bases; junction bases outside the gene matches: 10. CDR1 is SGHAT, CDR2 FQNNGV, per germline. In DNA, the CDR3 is TGTGCCAGCGCACTAGGGGCTAGCGGGAACCAAGAGACCCAGTACTTC. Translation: CASALGASGNQETQYF.

The CDR3 spells CASSNGGGAGNTIYF. CDR3 coding DNA: TGTGCCAGCAGCAACGGAGGGGGGGCTGGAAACACCATATATTTT. The chain employs TRBV3-1 (or the pseudogene TRBV3-2) and TRBJ1-3, with D perhaps TRBD1 (6 bases). Germline lookup yields CDR1 LGHDT and CDR2 YNNKEL (reference sequence). The CDR3 consists of 15 residues. Between the trimmed V and J ends, which lost 5 bases and 2 bases, there was a span of 13 bases.

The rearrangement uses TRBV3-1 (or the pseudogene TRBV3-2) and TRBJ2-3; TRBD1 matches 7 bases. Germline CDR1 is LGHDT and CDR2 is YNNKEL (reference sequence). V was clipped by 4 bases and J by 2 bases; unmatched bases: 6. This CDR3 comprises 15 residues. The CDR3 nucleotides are TGTGCCAGCAGCCCTCCCGGGACAGTCACAGATACGCAGTATTTT. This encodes CASSPPGTVTDTQYF.

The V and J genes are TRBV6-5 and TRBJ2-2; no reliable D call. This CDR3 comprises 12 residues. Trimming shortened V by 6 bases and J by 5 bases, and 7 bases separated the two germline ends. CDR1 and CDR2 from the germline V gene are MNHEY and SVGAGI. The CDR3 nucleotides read TGTGCCAGCAGGGTCAGGACCGGGGAGCTGTTTTTT. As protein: CASRVRTGELFF.

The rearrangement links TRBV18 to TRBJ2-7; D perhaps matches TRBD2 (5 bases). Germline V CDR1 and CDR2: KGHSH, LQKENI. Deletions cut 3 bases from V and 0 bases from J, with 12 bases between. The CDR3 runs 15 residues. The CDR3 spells CASSPSFGSSYEQYF. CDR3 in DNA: TGTGCCAGCTCACCCTCCTTTGGGAGCTCCTACGAGCAGTACTTC.